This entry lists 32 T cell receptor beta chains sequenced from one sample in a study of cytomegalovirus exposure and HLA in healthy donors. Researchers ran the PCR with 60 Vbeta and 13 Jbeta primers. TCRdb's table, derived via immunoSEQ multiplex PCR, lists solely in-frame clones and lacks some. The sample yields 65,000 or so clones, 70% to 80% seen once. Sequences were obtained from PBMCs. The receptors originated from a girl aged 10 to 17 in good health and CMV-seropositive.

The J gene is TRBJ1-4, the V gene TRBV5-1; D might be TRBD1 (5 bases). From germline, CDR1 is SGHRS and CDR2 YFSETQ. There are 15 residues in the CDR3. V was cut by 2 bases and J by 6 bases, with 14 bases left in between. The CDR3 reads CASSFSAREHEKLFF. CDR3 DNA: TGCGCCAGCAGCTTCTCCGCCAGGGAACATGAAAAACTGTTTTTT.

CDR3 residues: CASSNRQGNRETQYF. CDR3 coding DNA: TGTGCCAGCAGTAACAGACAGGGGAATCGAGAGACCCAGTACTTC. The chain has TRBV6-6 and TRBJ2-5, with TRBD1 identical over 8 bases. Germline CDR1 is MNHNY and CDR2 is SVGAGI (reference sequence). V lost 5 bases, J lost 4 bases, and 9 bases stayed unmatched. This CDR3 has 15 amino acids.

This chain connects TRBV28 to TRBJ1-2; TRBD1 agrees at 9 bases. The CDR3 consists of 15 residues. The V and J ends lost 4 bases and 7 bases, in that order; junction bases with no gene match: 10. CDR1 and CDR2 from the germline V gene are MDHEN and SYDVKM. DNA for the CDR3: TGTGCCAGCAGTTCACCGGGACAGGGAGCCGGTGGCTACACCTTC. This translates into CASSSPGQGAGGYTF.

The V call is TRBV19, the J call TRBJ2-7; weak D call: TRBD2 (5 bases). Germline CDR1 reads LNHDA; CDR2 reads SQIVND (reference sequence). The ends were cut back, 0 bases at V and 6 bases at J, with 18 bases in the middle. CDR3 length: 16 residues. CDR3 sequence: CASSIDYNRLTSEQYF. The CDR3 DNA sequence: TGTGCCAGTAGTATAGATTATAACAGACTAACCTCCGAGCAGTACTTC. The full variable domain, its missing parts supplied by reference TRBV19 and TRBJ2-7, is DGGITQSPKYLFRKEGQNVTLSCEQNLNHDAMYWYRQDPGQGLRLIYYSQIVNDFQKGDIAEGYSVSREKKESFPLTVTSAQKNPTAFYLCASSIDYNRLTSEQYFGPGTRLTVT.

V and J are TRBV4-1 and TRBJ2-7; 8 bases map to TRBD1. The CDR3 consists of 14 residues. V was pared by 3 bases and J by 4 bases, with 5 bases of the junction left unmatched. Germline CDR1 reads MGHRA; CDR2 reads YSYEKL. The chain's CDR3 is CASSQTDRVYEQYF. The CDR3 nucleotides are TGCGCCAGCAGCCAGACGGACAGGGTGTACGAGCAGTACTTC.

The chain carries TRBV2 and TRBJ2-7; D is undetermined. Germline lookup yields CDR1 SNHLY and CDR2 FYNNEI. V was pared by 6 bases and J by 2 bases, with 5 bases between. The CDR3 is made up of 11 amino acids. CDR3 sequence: CASSLTYEQYF. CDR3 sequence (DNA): TGTGCCAGCAGCCTTACCTACGAGCAGTACTTC.

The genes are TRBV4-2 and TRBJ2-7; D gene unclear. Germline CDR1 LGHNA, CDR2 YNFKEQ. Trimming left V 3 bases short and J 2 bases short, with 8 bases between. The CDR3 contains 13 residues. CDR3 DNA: TGTGCCAGCAGCCAGCAACGAGCCTACGAGCAGTACTTC. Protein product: CASSQQRAYEQYF.

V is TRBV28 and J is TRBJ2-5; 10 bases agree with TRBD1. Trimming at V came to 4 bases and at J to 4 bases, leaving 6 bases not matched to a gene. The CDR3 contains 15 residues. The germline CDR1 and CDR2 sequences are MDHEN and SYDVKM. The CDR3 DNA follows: TGTGCCAGCAGTTACCCCCGGACAGGGGGAGAGACCCAGTACTTC. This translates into CASSYPRTGGETQYF.

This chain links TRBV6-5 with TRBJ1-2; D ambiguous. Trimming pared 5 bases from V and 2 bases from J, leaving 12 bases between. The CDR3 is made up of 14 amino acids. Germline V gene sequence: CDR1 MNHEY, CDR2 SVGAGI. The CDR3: CASSRESQNYGYTF. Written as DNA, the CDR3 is TGTGCCAGCAGTCGCGAGTCACAGAACTATGGCTACACCTTC.

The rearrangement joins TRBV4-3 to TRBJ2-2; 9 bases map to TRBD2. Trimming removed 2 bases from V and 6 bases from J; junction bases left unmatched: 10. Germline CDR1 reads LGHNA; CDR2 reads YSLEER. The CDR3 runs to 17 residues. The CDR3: CASSQLAGVLKAGELFF. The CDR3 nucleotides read TGCGCCAGCAGCCAATTAGCGGGAGTGTTAAAGGCCGGGGAGCTGTTTTTT.

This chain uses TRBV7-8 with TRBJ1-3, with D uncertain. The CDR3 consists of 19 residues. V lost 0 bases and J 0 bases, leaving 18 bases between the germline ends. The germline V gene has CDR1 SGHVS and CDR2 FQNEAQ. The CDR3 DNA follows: TGTGCCAGCAGCTTAGCATTTCGACAAGGTGCGAGCTCTGGAAACACCATATATTTT. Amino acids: CASSLAFRQGASSGNTIYF.

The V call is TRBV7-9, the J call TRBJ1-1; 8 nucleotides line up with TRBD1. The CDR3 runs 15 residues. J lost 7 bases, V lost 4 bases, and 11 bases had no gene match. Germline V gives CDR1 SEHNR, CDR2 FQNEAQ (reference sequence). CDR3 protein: CASSSPPTGVIEAFF. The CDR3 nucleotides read TGTGCCAGCAGCTCCCCCCCGACAGGGGTCATTGAAGCTTTCTTT.

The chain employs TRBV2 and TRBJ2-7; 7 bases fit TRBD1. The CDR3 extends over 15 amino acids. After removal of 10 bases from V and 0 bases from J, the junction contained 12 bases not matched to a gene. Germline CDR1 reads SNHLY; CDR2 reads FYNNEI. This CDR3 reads CATERTGDASYEQYF. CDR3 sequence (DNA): TGTGCCACCGAGAGGACAGGAGATGCCTCCTACGAGCAGTACTTC.

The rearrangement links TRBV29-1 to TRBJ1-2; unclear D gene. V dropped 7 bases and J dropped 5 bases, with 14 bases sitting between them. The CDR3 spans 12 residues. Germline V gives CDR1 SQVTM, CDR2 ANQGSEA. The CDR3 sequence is CSAVTYPYGYTF. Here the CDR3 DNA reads TGCAGCGCCGTTACATACCCTTATGGCTACACCTTC.

The CDR3: CASSLKGTDGRAFF. CDR3 in DNA: TGTGCCAGCAGCCTCAAGGGGACAGACGGAAGAGCTTTCTTT. The chain uses TRBV5-4 and TRBJ1-1; 7 nucleotides line up with TRBD1. This CDR3 contains 14 residues. V was clipped by 4 bases and J by 10 bases; unmatched bases: 13. The germline CDR1 and CDR2 sequences are SGHNT and YYREEE (reference sequence).

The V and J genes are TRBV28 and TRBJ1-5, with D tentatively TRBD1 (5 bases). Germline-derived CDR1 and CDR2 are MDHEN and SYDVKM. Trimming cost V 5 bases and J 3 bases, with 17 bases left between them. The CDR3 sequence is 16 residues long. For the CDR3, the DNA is TGTGCCAGCAGTCCCCTCCTTGGGGCGGACAATCAGCCCCAGCATTTT. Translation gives CASSPLLGADNQPQHF.

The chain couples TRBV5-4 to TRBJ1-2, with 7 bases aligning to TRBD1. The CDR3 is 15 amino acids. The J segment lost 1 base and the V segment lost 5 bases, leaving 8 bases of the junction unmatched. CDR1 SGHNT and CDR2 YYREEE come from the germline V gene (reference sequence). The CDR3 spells CASRDFRDSNYGYTF. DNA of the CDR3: TGTGCCAGCAGAGATTTCCGGGACAGTAACTATGGCTACACCTTC.

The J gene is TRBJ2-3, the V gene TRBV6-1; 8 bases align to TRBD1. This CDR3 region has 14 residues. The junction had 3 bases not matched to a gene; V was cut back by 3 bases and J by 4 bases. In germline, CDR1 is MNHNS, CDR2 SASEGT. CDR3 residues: CASSDRGLADTQYF. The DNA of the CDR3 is TGTGCCAGCAGTGACAGGGGGCTGGCAGATACGCAGTATTTT.

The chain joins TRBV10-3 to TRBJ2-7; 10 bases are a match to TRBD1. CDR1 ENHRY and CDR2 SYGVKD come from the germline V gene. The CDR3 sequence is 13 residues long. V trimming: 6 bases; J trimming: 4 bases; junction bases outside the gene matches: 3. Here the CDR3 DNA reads TGTGCCATCAGCCGGGACAGGGGTTACGAGCAGTACTTC. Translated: CAISRDRGYEQYF.

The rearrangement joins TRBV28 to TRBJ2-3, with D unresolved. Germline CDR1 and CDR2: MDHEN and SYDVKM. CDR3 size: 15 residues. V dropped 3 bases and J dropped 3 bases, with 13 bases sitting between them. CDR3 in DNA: TGTGCCAGCAGTTTTTGGCCGGGTGGGACAGATACGCAGTATTTT. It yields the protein CASSFWPGGTDTQYF. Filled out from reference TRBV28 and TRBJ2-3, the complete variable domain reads DVKVTQSSRYLVKRTGEKVFLECVQDMDHENMFWYRQDPGLGLRLIYFSYDVKMKEKGDIPEGYSVSREKKERFSLILESASTNQTSMYLCASSFWPGGTDTQYFGPGTRLTVL.

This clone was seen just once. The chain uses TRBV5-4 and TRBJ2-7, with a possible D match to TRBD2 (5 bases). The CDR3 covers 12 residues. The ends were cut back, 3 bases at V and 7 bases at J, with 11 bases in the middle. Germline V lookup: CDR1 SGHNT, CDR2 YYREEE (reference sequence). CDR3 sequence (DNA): TGTGCCAGCAGCTGGGTATCGGGAGAGCAGTACTTC. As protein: CASSWVSGEQYF.

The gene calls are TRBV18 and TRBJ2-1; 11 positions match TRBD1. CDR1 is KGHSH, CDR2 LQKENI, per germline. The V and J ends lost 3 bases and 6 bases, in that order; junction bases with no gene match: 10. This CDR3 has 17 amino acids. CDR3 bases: TGTGCCAGCTCACCCCCGATAGGGACAGGGGGGAGCAATGAGCAGTTCTTC. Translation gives CASSPPIGTGGSNEQFF.

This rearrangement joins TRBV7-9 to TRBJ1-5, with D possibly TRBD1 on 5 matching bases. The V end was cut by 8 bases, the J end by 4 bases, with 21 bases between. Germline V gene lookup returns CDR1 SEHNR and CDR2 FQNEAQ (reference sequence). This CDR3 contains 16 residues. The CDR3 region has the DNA TGTGCCAGCTCGCCCCCCCCCGGGGGGAATAATCAGCCCCAGCATTTT. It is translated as CASSPPPGGNNQPQHF.

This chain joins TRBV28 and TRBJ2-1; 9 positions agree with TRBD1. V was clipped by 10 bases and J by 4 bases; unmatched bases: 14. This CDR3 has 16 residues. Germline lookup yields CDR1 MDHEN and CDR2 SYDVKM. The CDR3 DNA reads TGTGCCACCCTAAAACACGGGACAGGGACATACAATGAGCAGTTCTTC. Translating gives CATLKHGTGTYNEQFF.

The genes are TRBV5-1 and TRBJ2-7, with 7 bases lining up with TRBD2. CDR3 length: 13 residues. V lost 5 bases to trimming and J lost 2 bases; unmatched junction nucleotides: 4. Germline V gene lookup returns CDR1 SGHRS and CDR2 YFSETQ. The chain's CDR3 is CASRNRGAYEQYF. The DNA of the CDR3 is TGCGCCAGCAGGAATCGGGGGGCCTACGAGCAGTACTTC.

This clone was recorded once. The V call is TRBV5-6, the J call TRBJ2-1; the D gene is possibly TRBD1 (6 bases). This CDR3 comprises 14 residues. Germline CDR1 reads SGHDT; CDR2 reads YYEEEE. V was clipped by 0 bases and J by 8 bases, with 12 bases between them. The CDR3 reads CASSLEGRGYEQFF. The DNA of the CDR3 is TGTGCCAGCAGCTTGGAAGGCAGGGGATATGAGCAGTTCTTC.

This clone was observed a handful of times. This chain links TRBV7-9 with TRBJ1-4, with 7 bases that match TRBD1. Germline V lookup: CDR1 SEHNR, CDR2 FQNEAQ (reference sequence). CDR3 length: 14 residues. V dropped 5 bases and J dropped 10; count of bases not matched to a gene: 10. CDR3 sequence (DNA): TGTGCCAGCAGCCGGGACAGTGTGTTAGGAAAACTGTTTTTT. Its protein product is CASSRDSVLGKLFF.

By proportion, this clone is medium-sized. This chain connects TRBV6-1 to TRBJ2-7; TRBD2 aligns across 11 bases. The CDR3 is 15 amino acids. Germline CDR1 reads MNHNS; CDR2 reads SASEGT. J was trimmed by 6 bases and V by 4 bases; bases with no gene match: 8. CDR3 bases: TGTGCCAGCAGTGCCATAGCGGGACTAGCGGCCGAGCAGTACTTC. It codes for CASSAIAGLAAEQYF.

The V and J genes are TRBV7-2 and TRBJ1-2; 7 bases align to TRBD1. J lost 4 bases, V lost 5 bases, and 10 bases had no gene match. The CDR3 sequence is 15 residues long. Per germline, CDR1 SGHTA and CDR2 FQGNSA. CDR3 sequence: CASSVFQPGGYGYTF. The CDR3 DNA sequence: TGTGCCAGCAGCGTTTTTCAACCAGGGGGCTATGGCTACACCTTC.

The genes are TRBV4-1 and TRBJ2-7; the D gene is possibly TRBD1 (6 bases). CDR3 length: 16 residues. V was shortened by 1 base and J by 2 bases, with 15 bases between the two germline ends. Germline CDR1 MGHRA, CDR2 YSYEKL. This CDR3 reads CASSQGQQGNTYEQYF. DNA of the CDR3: TGCGCCAGCAGCCAAGGTCAACAGGGAAATACCTACGAGCAGTACTTC.

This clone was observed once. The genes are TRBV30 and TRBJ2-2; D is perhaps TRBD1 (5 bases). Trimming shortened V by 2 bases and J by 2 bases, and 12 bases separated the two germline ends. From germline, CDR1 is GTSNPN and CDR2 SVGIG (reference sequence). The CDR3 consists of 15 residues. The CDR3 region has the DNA TGTGCCTGGAGTTGGTACAGGACAAACACCGGGGAGCTGTTTTTT. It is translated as CAWSWYRTNTGELFF. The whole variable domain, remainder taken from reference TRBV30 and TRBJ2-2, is SQTIHQWPATLVQPVGSPLSLECTVEGTSNPNLYWYRQAAGRGLQLLFYSVGIGQISSEVPQNLSASRPQDRQFILSSKKLLLSDSGFYLCAWSWYRTNTGELFFGEGSRLTVL.

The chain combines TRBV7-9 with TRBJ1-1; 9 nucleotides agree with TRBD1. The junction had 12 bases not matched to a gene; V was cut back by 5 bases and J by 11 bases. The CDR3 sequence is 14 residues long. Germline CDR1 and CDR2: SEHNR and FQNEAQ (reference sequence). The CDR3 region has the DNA TGTGCCAGCAGCAAACAGGGGGCCTCCCGAGGGGCTTTCTTT. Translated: CASSKQGASRGAFF.